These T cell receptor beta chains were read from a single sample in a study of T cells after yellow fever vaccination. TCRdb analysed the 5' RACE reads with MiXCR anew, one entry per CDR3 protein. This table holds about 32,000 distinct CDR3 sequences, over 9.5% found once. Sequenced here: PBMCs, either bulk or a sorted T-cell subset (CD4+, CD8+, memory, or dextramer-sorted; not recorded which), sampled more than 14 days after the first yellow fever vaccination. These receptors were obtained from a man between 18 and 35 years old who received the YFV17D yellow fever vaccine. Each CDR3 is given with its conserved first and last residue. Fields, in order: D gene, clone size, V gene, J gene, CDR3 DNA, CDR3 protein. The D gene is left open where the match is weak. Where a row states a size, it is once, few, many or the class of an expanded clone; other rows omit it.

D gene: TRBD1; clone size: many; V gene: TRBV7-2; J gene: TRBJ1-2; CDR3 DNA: TGTGCCAGCAGCTTAGCAGGGTCGGGACAGGGTTCAAAGGGCTACACCTTC; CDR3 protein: CASSLAGSGQGSKGYTF
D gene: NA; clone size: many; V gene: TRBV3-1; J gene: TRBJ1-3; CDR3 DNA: TGTGCCAGCAGCGCAGAAATAGGGTTTACTGGAAACACCATATATTTT; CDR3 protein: CASSAEIGFTGNTIYF
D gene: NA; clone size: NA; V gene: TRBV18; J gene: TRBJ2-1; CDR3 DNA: TGTGCCAGCTCATGTGGAGATGAGCAGTTCTTC; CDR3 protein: CASSCGDEQFF
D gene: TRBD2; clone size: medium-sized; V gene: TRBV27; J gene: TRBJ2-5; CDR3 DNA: TGTGCCAGCAGGACCTATAGCGGGGGGGCCCGGGAGACCCAGTACTTC; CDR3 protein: CASRTYSGGARETQYF
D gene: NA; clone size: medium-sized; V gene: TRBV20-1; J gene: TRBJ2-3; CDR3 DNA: TGCAGTGCCCGCAGGACAGATACGCAGTATTTT; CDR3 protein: CSARRTDTQYF
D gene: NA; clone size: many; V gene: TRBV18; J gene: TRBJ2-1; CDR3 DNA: TGTGCCAGCTCACCGGGGGGGGCCTTTGGTGAGCAGTTCTTC; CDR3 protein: CASSPGGAFGEQFF
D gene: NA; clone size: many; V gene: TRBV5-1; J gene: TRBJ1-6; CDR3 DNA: TGCGCCAGCAGCATCCTCCCGACAGGCACGGGTTCACCCCTCCACTTT; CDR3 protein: CASSILPTGTGSPLHF
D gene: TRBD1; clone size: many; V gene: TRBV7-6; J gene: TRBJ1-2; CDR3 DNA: TGTGCCAGCAGCCCAGGGGGAGGATATGGCTACACCTTC; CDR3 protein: CASSPGGGYGYTF
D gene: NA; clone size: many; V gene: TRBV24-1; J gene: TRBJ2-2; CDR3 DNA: TGTGCCACCAGTGATATTGCAGGCCACACCGGGGAGCTGTTTTTT; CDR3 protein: CATSDIAGHTGELFF
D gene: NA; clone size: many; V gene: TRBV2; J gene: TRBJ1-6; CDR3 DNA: TGTGCCAGCCGGGTCGAACTAAATTCACCCCTCCACTTT; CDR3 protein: CASRVELNSPLHF
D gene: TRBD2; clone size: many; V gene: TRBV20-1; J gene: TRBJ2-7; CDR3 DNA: TGCAGTGTTCTCCGGGAGGGGTTTAACTACGAGCAGTACTTC; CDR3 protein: CSVLREGFNYEQYF
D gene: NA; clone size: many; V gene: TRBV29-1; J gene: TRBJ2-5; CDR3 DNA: TGCAGCGTTGGACAGCACCAAGAGACCCAGTACTTC; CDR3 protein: CSVGQHQETQYF
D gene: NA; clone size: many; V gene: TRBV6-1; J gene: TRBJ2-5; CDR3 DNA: TGTGCCAGCGGGACTGGGGGGGCCGGAGAGACCCAGTACTTC; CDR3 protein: CASGTGGAGETQYF
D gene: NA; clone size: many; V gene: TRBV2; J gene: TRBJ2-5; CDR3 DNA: TGTGCCAGCAGTCGGGACAACCAAGAGACCCAGTACTTC; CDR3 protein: CASSRDNQETQYF
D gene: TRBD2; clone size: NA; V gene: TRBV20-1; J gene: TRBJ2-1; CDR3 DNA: TGCAGTGCTAGAGTCGAAATGACTAGCGGGGGGTACAATGAGCAGTTCTTC; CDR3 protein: CSARVEMTSGGYNEQFF